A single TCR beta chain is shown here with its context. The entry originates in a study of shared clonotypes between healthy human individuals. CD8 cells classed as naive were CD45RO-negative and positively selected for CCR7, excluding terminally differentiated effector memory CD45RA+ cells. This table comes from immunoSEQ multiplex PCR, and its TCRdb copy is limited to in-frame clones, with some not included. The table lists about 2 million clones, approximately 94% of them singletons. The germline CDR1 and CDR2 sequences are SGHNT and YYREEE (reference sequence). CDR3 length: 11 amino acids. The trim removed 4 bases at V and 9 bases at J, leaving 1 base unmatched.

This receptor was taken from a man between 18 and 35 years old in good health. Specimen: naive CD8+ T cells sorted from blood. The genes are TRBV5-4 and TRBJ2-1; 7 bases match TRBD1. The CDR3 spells CASSTGVEQFF. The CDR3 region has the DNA TGTGCCAGCAGCACAGGGGTTGAGCAGTTCTTC.